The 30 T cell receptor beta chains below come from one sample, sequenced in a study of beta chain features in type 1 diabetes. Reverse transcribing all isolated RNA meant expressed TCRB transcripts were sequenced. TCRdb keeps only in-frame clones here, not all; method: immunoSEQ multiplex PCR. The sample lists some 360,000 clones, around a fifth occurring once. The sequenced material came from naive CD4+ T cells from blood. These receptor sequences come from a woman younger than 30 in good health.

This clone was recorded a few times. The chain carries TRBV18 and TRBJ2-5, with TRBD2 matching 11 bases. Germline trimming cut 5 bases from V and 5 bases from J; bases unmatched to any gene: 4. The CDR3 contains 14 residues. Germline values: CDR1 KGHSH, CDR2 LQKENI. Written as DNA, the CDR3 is TGTGCCAGCTCATCGACTAGCGGGGACGAGACCCAGTACTTC. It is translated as CASSSTSGDETQYF.

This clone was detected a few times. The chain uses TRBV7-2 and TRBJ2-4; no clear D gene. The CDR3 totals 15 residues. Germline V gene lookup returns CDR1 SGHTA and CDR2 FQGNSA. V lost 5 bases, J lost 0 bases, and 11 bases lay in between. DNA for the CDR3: TGTGCCAGCAGCCGAGATGCCCTAGCCAAAAACATTCAGTACTTC. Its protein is CASSRDALAKNIQYF.

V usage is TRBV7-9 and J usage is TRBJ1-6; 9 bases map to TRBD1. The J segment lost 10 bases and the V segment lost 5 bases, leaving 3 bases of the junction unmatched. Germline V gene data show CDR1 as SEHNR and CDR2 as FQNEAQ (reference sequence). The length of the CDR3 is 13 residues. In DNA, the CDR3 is TGTGCCAGCAGCCGGGACAGGGACTCACCCCTCCACTTT. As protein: CASSRDRDSPLHF.

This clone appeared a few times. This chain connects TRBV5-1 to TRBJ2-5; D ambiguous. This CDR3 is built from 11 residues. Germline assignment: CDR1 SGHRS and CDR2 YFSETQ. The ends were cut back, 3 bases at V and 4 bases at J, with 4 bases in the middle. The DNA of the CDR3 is TGCGCCAGCAGCTCCATAGAGACCCAGTACTTC. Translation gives CASSSIETQYF. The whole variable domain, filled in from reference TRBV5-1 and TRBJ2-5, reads KAGVTQTPRYLIKTRGQQVTLSCSPISGHRSVSWYQQTPGQGLQFLFEYFSETQRNKGNFPGRFSGRQFSNSRSEMNVSTLELGDSALYLCASSSIETQYFGPGTRLLVL.

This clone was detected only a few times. CDR3 DNA: TGTGCCAGCAGCTTAGCCAGCAATGAGCAGTTCTTC. It encodes CASSLASNEQFF. The rearrangement uses TRBV11-2 and TRBJ2-1; D is uncertain. CDR3 length equals 12 residues. CDR1 is SGHAT, CDR2 FQNNGV, per germline. Trimming shortened V by 1 base and J by 6 bases, and 4 bases separated the two germline ends. Full variable domain (missing parts from reference TRBV11-2 and TRBJ2-1): EAGVAQSPRYKIIEKRQSVAFWCNPISGHATLYWYQQILGQGPKLLIQFQNNGVVDDSQLPKDRFSAERLKGVDSTLKIQPAKLEDSAVYLCASSLASNEQFFGPGTRLTVL.

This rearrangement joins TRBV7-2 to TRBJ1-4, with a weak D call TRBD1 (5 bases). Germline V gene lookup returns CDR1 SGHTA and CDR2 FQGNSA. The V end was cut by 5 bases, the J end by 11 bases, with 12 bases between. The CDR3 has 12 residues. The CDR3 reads CASSTRGGKLFF. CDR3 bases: TGTGCCAGCAGCACCCGGGGGGGGAAACTGTTTTTT. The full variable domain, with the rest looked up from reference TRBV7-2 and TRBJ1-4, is GAGVSQSPSNKVTEKGKDVELRCDPISGHTALYWYRQSLGQGLEFLIYFQGNSAPDKSGLPSDRFSAERTGGSVSTLTIQRTQQEDSAVYLCASSTRGGKLFFGSGTQLSVL.

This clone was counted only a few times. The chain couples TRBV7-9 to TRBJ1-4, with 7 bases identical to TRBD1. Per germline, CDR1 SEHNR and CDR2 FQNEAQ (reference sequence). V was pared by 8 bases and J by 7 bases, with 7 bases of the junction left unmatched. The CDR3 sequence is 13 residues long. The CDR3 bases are TGTGCCAGCCGTCCGACAGGGCCTGAAAAACTGTTTTTT. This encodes CASRPTGPEKLFF.

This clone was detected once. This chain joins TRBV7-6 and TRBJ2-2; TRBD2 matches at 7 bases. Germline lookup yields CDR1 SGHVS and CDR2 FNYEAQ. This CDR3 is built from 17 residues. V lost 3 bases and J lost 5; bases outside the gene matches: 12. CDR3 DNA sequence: TGTGCCAGCAGCTTTCCCAGGACTAGACGTGGAACCGGGGAGCTGTTTTTT. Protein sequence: CASSFPRTRRGTGELFF.

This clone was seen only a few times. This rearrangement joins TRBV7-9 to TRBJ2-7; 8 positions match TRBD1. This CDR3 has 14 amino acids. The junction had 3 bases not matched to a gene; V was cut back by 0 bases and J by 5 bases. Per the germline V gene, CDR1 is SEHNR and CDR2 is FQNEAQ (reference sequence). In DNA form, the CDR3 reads TGTGCCAGCAGCTTAGCACAGGGGGTCAACGAGCAGTACTTC. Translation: CASSLAQGVNEQYF.

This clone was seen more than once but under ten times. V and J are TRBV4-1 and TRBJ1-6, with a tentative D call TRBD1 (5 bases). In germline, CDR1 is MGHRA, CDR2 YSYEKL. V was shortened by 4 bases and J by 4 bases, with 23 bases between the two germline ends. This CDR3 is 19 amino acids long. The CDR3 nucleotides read TGCGCCAGCAGCCGGGACTCCCATGGACGGACATTTTATAATTCACCCCTCCACTTT. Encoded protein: CASSRDSHGRTFYNSPLHF.

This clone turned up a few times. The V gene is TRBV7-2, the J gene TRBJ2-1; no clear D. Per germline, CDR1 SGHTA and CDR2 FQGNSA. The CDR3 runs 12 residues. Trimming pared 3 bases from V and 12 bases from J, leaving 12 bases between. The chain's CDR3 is CASSFGGRVQFF. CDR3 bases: TGTGCCAGCAGCTTTGGTGGGCGAGTGCAGTTCTTC. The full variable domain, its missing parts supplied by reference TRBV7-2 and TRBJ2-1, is GAGVSQSPSNKVTEKGKDVELRCDPISGHTALYWYRQSLGQGLEFLIYFQGNSAPDKSGLPSDRFSAERTGGSVSTLTIQRTQQEDSAVYLCASSFGGRVQFFGPGTRLTVL.

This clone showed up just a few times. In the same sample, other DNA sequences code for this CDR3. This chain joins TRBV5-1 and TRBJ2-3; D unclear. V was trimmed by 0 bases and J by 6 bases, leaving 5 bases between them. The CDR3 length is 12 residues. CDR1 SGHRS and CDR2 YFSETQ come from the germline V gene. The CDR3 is CASSLAFDTQYF. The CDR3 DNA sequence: TGCGCCAGCAGCTTGGCGTTTGATACGCAGTATTTT.

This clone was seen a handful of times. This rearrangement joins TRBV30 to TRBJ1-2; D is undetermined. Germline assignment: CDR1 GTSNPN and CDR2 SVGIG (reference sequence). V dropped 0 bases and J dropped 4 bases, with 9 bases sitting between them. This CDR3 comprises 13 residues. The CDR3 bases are TGTGCCTGGAGTGTAAGTTGGAGCTATGGCTACACCTTC. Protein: CAWSVSWSYGYTF.

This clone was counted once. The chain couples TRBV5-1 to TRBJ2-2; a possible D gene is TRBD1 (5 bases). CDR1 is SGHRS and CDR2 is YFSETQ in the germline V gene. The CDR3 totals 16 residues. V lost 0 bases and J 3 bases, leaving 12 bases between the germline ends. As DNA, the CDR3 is TGCGCCAGCAGCTTGGATGGGGCGACCTACACCGGGGAGCTGTTTTTT. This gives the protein CASSLDGATYTGELFF.

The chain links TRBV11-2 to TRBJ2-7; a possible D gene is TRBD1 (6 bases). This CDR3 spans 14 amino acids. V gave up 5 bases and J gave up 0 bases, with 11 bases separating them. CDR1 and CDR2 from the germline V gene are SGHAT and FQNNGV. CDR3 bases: TGTGCCAGCAGCCGGTTAGGGGGCTCCTACGAGCAGTACTTC. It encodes CASSRLGGSYEQYF.

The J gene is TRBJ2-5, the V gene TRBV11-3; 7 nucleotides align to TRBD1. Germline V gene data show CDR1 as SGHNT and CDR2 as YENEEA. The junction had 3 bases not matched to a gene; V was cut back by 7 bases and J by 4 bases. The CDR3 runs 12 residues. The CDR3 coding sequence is TGTGCCAGCACCACAGGGGTAGAGACCCAGTACTTC. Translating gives CASTTGVETQYF.

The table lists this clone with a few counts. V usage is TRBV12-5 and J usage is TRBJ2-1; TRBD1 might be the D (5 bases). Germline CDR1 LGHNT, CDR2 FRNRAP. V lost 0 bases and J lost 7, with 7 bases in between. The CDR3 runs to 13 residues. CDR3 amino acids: CASGLVRGNEQFF. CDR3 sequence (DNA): TGTGCTAGTGGTTTGGTAAGGGGAAATGAGCAGTTCTTC.

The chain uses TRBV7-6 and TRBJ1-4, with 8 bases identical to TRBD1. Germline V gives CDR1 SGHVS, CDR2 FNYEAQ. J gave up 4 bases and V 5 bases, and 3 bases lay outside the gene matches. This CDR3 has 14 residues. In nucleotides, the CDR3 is TGTGCCAGCAGCCGGGACAGGTTTAATGAAAAACTGTTTTTT. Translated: CASSRDRFNEKLFF.

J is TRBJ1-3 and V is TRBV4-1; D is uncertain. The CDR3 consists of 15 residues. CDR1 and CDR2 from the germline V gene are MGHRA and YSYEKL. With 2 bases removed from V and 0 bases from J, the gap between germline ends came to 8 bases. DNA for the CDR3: TGCGCCAGCAGCCAAACCGGGATCTCTGGAAACACCATATATTTT. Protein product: CASSQTGISGNTIYF.

The CDR3 nucleotides read TGTGCCAGCAGCGCCTGGACAGGGCCGGGAGCTGGAGAGCAGTACTTC. Protein product: CASSAWTGPGAGEQYF. The chain has TRBV11-3 and TRBJ2-7, with 8 bases lining up with TRBD1. With 5 bases clipped from V and 7 bases from J, the junction kept 16 bases outside the gene matches. Germline V gene sequence: CDR1 SGHNT, CDR2 YENEEA. This CDR3 contains 16 residues.

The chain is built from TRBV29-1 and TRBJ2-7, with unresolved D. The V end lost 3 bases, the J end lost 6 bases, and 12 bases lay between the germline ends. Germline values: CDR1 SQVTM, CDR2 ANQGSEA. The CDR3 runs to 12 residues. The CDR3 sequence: CSVDTPSLEQYF. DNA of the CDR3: TGCAGCGTTGATACTCCCTCTCTCGAGCAGTACTTC.

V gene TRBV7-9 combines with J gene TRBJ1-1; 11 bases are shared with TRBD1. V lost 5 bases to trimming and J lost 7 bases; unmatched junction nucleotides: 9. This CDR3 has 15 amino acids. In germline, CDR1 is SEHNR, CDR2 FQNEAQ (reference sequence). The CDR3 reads CASSPQGQGGGEAFF. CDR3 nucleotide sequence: TGTGCCAGCAGCCCCCAGGGACAGGGGGGGGGTGAAGCTTTCTTT.

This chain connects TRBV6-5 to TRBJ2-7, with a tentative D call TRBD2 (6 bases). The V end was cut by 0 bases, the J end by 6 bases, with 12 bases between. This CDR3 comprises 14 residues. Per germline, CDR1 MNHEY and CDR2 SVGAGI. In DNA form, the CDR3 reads TGTGCCAGCAGTTACTCCCAACTAGCAGCCGAGCAGTACTTC. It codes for CASSYSQLAAEQYF.

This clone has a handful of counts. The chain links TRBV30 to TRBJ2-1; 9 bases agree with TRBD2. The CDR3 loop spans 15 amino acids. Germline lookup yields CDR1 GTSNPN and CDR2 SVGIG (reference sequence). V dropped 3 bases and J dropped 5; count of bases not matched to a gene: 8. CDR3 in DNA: TGTGCCTGGAGAGAGGCGAGCGGGAGGAACAATGAGCAGTTCTTC. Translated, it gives CAWREASGRNNEQFF. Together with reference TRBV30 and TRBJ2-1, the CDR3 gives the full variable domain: SQTIHQWPATLVQPVGSPLSLECTVEGTSNPNLYWYRQAAGRGLQLLFYSVGIGQISSEVPQNLSASRPQDRQFILSSKKLLLSDSGFYLCAWREASGRNNEQFFGPGTRLTVL.

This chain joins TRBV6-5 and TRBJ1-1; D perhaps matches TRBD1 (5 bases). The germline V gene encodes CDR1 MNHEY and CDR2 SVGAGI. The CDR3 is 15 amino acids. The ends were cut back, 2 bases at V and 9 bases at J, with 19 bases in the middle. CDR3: CASSYGGTSNQKAFF. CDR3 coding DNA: TGTGCCAGCAGTTACGGAGGGACTAGTAATCAGAAAGCTTTCTTT.

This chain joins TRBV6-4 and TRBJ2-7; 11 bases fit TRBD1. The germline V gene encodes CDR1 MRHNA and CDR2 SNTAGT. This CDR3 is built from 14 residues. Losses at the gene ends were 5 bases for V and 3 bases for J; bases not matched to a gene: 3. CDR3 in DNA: TGTGCCAGCAGTCTGGGACAGGGGGTCTACGAGCAGTACTTC. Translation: CASSLGQGVYEQYF.

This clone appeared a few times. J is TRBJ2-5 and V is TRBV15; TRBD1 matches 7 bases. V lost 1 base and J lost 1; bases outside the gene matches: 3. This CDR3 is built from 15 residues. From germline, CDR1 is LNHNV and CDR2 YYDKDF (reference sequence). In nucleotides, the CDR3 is TGTGCCACCAGCAGAGTAGGGACAGTCCAAGAGACCCAGTACTTC. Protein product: CATSRVGTVQETQYF.

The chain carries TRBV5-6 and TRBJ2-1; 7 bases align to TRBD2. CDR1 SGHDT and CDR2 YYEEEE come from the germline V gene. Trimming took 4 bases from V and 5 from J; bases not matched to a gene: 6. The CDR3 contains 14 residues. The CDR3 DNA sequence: TGTGCCAGCAGCCGGGGAGGGGTCCACAATGAGCAGTTCTTC. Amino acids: CASSRGGVHNEQFF.

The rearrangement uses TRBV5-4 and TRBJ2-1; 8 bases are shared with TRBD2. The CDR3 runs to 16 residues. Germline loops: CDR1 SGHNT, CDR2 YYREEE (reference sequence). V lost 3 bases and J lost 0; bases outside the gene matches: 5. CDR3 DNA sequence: TGTGCCAGCAGCTGGAGCGGGGGAAGCTCCTACAATGAGCAGTTCTTC. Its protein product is CASSWSGGSSYNEQFF.

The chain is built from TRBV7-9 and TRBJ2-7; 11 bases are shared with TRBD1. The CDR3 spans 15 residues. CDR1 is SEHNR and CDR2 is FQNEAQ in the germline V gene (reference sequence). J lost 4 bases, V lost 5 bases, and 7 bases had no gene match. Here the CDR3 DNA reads TGTGCCAGCAGCCCATTGGGACAGGGGGGTTACGAGCAGTACTTC. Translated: CASSPLGQGGYEQYF.